The 20 T cell receptor beta chains listed next were all sequenced from one sample in a study of blood T cell repertoires in COVID-19. The repertoire was sequenced with immunoSEQ multiplex PCR; TCRdb's copy has only in-frame clones and lacks some. The profile shows 43,000 or so clones, approximately 80% of them singletons. The sample consisted of peripheral blood. The receptors were gathered from a woman aged 60-70 years with acute or convalescent COVID-19.

V and J are TRBV7-2 and TRBJ2-5, with no clear D. Germline loops: CDR1 SGHTA, CDR2 FQGNSA. This CDR3 has 13 amino acids. The V and J ends lost 4 bases and 5 bases respectively, with 11 bases between them. In DNA, the CDR3 is TGTGCCAGCAGCTCTACGTACGAGGAGACCCAGTACTTC. Encoded protein: CASSSTYEETQYF.

The chain carries TRBV7-9 and TRBJ2-2, with 7 nucleotides matching TRBD2. CDR1 SEHNR and CDR2 FQNEAQ come from the germline V gene (reference sequence). The CDR3 is 17 residues long. The ends lost 10 bases at V and 2 bases at J; junction bases unmatched: 16. CDR3 loop: CATRHLIAGPNTGELFF. CDR3 DNA: TGTGCCACCCGCCACCTGATAGCGGGCCCCAACACCGGGGAGCTGTTTTTT.

V and J are TRBV19 and TRBJ1-1; TRBD1 is a possible D gene (5 bases). Looked up from germline, CDR1 is LNHDA and CDR2 is SQIVND (reference sequence). Trimming pared 4 bases from V and 3 bases from J, leaving 15 bases between. This CDR3 region has 15 residues. The CDR3 is CASSTSGGWDTEAFF. As DNA, the CDR3 is TGTGCCAGTAGTACCTCCGGGGGGTGGGACACTGAAGCTTTCTTT.

The gene calls are TRBV5-5 and TRBJ2-7, with a weak D call TRBD2 (7 bases). Trimming removed 5 bases at V and 0 bases at J, with 12 bases between. This CDR3 spans 14 amino acids. Germline V lookup: CDR1 SGHKS, CDR2 YYEKEE (reference sequence). The DNA of the CDR3 is TGTGCCAGCAGTGCGGGGGCCGACTCCTACGAGCAGTACTTC. Its translation is CASSAGADSYEQYF.

The V gene is TRBV7-9, the J gene TRBJ2-2; D might be TRBD1 (6 bases). The CDR3 runs 17 residues. Germline V gene lookup returns CDR1 SEHNR and CDR2 FQNEAQ (reference sequence). Trimming left V 1 base short and J 5 bases short, with 17 bases between. The CDR3 region is CASSLVWTETKTGELFF. The CDR3 DNA follows: TGTGCCAGCAGCTTAGTCTGGACAGAAACTAAGACCGGGGAGCTGTTTTTT.

The chain combines TRBV5-1 with TRBJ1-4; perhaps TRBD1 as D (5 bases). V lost 1 base, J lost 1 base, and 11 bases lay in between. The germline V gene has CDR1 SGHRS and CDR2 YFSETQ. The CDR3 covers 16 residues. CDR3: CASSLMTVETNEKLFF. DNA for the CDR3: TGCGCCAGCAGCTTGATGACAGTCGAAACTAATGAAAAACTGTTTTTT.

The V gene is TRBV4-1, the J gene TRBJ2-3, with TRBD2 identical over 9 bases. The CDR3 runs 15 residues. V shed 7 bases and J 6 bases; nucleotides not matched to a gene: 11. Germline V gene data show CDR1 as MGHRA and CDR2 as YSYEKL. The DNA of the CDR3 is TGCGCCAGCACGAGACTACTAGCGGGTGGGGATACGCAGTATTTT. As protein: CASTRLLAGGDTQYF.

CDR3 amino acids: CASSYDTYEQYF. As DNA, the CDR3 is TGCGCCAGCAGCTATGACACCTACGAGCAGTACTTC. The gene calls are TRBV5-1 and TRBJ2-7, with D unresolved. Deletions cut 3 bases from V and 2 bases from J, with 6 bases between. This CDR3 has 12 amino acids. The germline V gene encodes CDR1 SGHRS and CDR2 YFSETQ.

This clone has a single count. V gene TRBV12-3 or TRBV12-4 combines with J gene TRBJ2-1; 8 positions agree with TRBD1. V gave up 6 bases and J gave up 9 bases; unmatched junction bases: 7. The CDR3 contains 13 residues. CDR3 bases: TGTGCCAGCAGGGAACAGGGGGTAGGTGAGCAGTTCTTC. It encodes CASREQGVGEQFF.

This chain uses TRBV6-5 with TRBJ2-3; weak D call: TRBD2 (7 bases). The CDR3 consists of 15 residues. V lost 6 bases and J lost 9, with 22 bases in between. Germline lookup yields CDR1 MNHEY and CDR2 SVGAGI. CDR3 nucleotides: TGTGCCAGCAGCCGAGAGGGGGACGGGGGGAGGACGCAGTATTTT. It translates to CASSREGDGGRTQYF.

V usage is TRBV6-5 and J usage is TRBJ1-2; 9 bases align to TRBD1. The length of the CDR3 is 16 residues. J lost 4 bases, V lost 0 bases, and 6 bases had no gene match. Germline V gene sequence: CDR1 MNHEY, CDR2 SVGAGI. The chain's CDR3 is CASSYSNWGQGYGYTF. As DNA, the CDR3 is TGTGCCAGCAGTTACTCGAATTGGGGACAGGGCTATGGCTACACCTTC.

The chain couples TRBV5-1 to TRBJ1-1, with TRBD1 as a possible D gene (5 bases). Trimming cost V 0 bases and J 4 bases, with 13 bases left between them. CDR3 length: 15 residues. Germline loops: CDR1 SGHRS, CDR2 YFSETQ. CDR3 bases: TGCGCCAGCAGCTTGGCCTCAGGGCTGGTCACTGAAGCTTTCTTT. Translated: CASSLASGLVTEAFF. The full variable domain, completed using reference TRBV5-1 and TRBJ1-1, is KAGVTQTPRYLIKTRGQQVTLSCSPISGHRSVSWYQQTPGQGLQFLFEYFSETQRNKGNFPGRFSGRQFSNSRSEMNVSTLELGDSALYLCASSLASGLVTEAFFGQGTRLTVV.

The chain uses TRBV29-1 and TRBJ2-3; maybe TRBD2 (7 bases). Germline V gives CDR1 SQVTM, CDR2 ANQGSEA. The CDR3 runs to 14 residues. The V end lost 7 bases, the J end lost 3 bases, and 17 bases lay between the germline ends. The CDR3 DNA is TGCAGCGCCCCCCGGGGGGCGTTGACAGATACGCAGTATTTT. The encoded protein is CSAPRGALTDTQYF.

This clone is medium-sized within its sample. The V gene is TRBV27, the J gene TRBJ1-1; D is perhaps TRBD1 (5 bases). The CDR3 is 15 residues long. Trimming took off 5 bases at V and 5 bases at J, with 18 bases between the two ends. Germline assignment: CDR1 MNHEY and CDR2 SMNVEV (reference sequence). CDR3 sequence reads: CASSPRLPGGTEAFF. The CDR3 DNA reads as TGTGCCAGCAGTCCCCGACTCCCCGGGGGGACTGAAGCTTTCTTT.

The rearrangement joins TRBV4-3 to TRBJ2-1, with 8 bases aligning to TRBD2. After removal of 0 bases from V and 0 bases from J, the junction contained 10 bases not matched to a gene. The CDR3 extends over 19 amino acids. Per the germline V gene, CDR1 is LGHNA and CDR2 is YSLEER. CDR3 loop: CASSQDWGGGSFSYNEQFF. In nucleotides, the CDR3 is TGCGCCAGCAGCCAAGATTGGGGCGGGGGGTCCTTCTCCTACAATGAGCAGTTCTTC.

The rearrangement links TRBV7-9 to TRBJ1-3; tentative D call: TRBD1 (5 bases). This CDR3 is 14 amino acids long. Looked up from germline, CDR1 is SEHNR and CDR2 is FQNEAQ (reference sequence). Trimming left V 5 bases short and J 2 bases short, with 10 bases between. CDR3 sequence reads: CASSRGAAGNTIYF. The CDR3 DNA follows: TGTGCCAGCAGCAGGGGAGCGGCTGGAAACACCATATATTTT.

V is TRBV27 and J is TRBJ2-6; 10 nucleotides align to TRBD1. Germline values: CDR1 MNHEY, CDR2 SMNVEV (reference sequence). This CDR3 region has 19 residues. Unmatched junction bases numbered 10, after V lost 5 bases and J lost 0 bases. This chain's CDR3 is CASSTTPGQGFSGANVLTF. Written as DNA, the CDR3 is TGTGCCAGCAGTACTACGCCGGGACAGGGGTTCTCTGGGGCCAACGTCCTGACTTTC.

The chain is built from TRBV30 and TRBJ1-1, with D maybe TRBD1 (6 bases). The CDR3 length is 13 residues. Germline CDR1 reads GTSNPN; CDR2 reads SVGIG (reference sequence). Trimming shortened V by 0 bases and J by 6 bases, and 11 bases separated the two germline ends. The CDR3 sequence: CAWSVGGAAEAFF. As DNA, the CDR3 is TGTGCCTGGAGTGTGGGGGGGGCCGCTGAAGCTTTCTTT.

The chain links TRBV21-1 to TRBJ1-3. TRBV21-1 is a recognized pseudogene. The CDR3 is 17 residues long. CDR3 loop: CASSKGRVRISGNTIYF. The CDR3 DNA is TGTGCCAGCAGCAAAGGGAGGGTCAGGATCTCTGGAAACACCATATATTTT.

The V call is TRBV5-1, the J call TRBJ1-3; perhaps TRBD1 as D (5 bases). Trimming removed 2 bases at V and 0 bases at J, with 12 bases between. There are 16 residues in the CDR3. Looked up from germline, CDR1 is SGHRS and CDR2 is YFSETQ. The CDR3 DNA sequence: TGCGCCAGCAGCTTCAGGGCCACAGGCTCTGGAAACACCATATATTTT. It translates to CASSFRATGSGNTIYF.